The following is a T cell receptor beta chain sequence with its context. The repertoire was sequenced with immunoSEQ multiplex PCR; TCRdb's copy has only in-frame clones and lacks some. The table records some 530,000 clones, 75% to 90% of them present only once. The sample belongs to a study of blood T cell repertoires in COVID-19. Study summary: The analysed material was cDNA or gDNA that came from T cells, B-cell-depleted T cells, or PBMCs.

V dropped 5 bases and J dropped 0 bases, with 13 bases sitting between them. This CDR3 is built from 15 residues. The germline gives CDR1 SGHVS, CDR2 FNYEAQ. This receptor was identified in an older woman who had recovered from COVID-19. V is TRBV7-6 and J is TRBJ2-5, with TRBD2 as a possible D gene (5 bases). The specimen was PBMCs or T cells enriched from blood (not recorded which). The CDR3 bases are TGTGCCAGCAGCCCCGCTCTAGCAGACCAAGAGACCCAGTACTTC. Translating it yields CASSPALADQETQYF.